A selection of T cell receptor beta chains follows, all from one sample in a study of CD8+CD57+ T cells in acquired aplastic anemia. TCRdb analysed the reads with MiXCR anew, one entry per CDR3 protein. The sample has about 130,000 distinct CDR3 sequences; around 50% are singletons. Sequenced material: sorted CD4+, CD8+, or CD8+CD57+ T cells (not recorded which) from PBMCs. These receptors came from a human donor in good health, serving as a control. CDR3s include the opening cysteine and the closing phenylalanine or tryptophan. Fields, in order: V gene, D gene, clone size, J gene, CDR3 DNA, CDR3 protein. D genes are given only for firm matches. The size field is filled for only some rows; it gives once, few, many or a size class.

>TRBV15|.|.|TRBJ1-6
TGTGCCACTGGGAAGGGGGATTCACCCCTCCACTTT
CATGKGDSPLHF
>TRBV7-6|.|.|TRBJ1-6
TGTGCCAGCAGCCCTAGTTGGGGAGACTATAATTCACCCCTCCACTTT
CASSPSWGDYNSPLHF
>TRBV7-9|.|.|TRBJ2-7
TGTGCCAGCAGCTTAGCTTCTACAAGGCGGGAGCAGTACTTC
CASSLASTRREQYF
>TRBV6-1|.|many|TRBJ1-5
TGTGCCAGCAGACACGGACGAAATCAGCCCCAGCATTTT
CASRHGRNQPQHF
>TRBV13|TRBD1|many|TRBJ2-5
TGTGCCAGCAGTACAAACCAGGGGGCTCAAGAGACCCAGTACTTC
CASSTNQGAQETQYF
>TRBV20-1|TRBD1|.|TRBJ1-5
TGCAGTGCTGGCCGGGACAGGGGTTTACAGCCCCAGCATTTT
CSAGRDRGLQPQHF
>TRBV7-2|TRBD2|few|TRBJ2-3
TGTGCCAGCAGCTTAGCGGCTAGCGGGTTACTAGGGGATACGCAGTATTTT
CASSLAASGLLGDTQYF
>TRBV25-1|.|.|TRBJ1-1
TGTGCCAGCACCACAGGTACTGAAGCTTTCTTT
CASTTGTEAFF
>TRBV7-2|TRBD2|once|TRBJ2-3
TGTGCCAGCAGTCGTAGCGGGGGGGCCGACGCAGATACGCAGTATTTT
CASSRSGGADADTQYF
>TRBV29-1|.|.|TRBJ1-1
TGCAGCGTTGTAACGGGGGGCTTTGTAGCTTTCTTT
CSVVTGGFVAFF
>TRBV2|TRBD1|once|TRBJ1-2
TGTGCCAGCATAGCCAACAGGGGGGACTATGGCTACACCTTC
CASIANRGDYGYTF
>TRBV29-1|.|.|TRBJ1-1
TGCAGCGTTGAAGATCAATCAGGGACTGAAGCTTTCTTT
CSVEDQSGTEAFF
>TRBV7-2|.|.|TRBJ2-5
TGCGCCAGCACCCTACAAAGGGAGACCCAGTACTTC
CASTLQRETQYF
>TRBV24-1|.|.|TRBJ2-2
TGTGCCACCAGCGGGAGTTTGAACACCGGGGAGCTGTTTTTT
CATSGSLNTGELFF
>TRBV9|.|many|TRBJ2-3
TGTGCCAGCAGCATCCCGGGGCGACTTACGCAGTATTTT
CASSIPGRLTQYF
>TRBV25-1|TRBD1|.|TRBJ1-1
TGTGCCAGCAGTGGGGACAGAAACACTGAAGCTTTCTTT
CASSGDRNTEAFF
>TRBV7-6|.|many|TRBJ1-3
TGTGCCAGCAGCCCAACAGCGGGAAACACCATATATTTT
CASSPTAGNTIYF
>TRBV25-1|.|few|TRBJ2-3
TGTGCCAGCAGTGAATTGGGGGCCGTCACAGATACGCAGTATTTT
CASSELGAVTDTQYF
>TRBV6-1|.|.|TRBJ1-2
TGTGCCAGCAGTGACCTGGGGGCGAATATCGGCTACACCTTC
CASSDLGANIGYTF
>TRBV12-3/TRBV12-4|TRBD1|many|TRBJ1-2
TGTGCCAGCAGTTTAGACAGGGGGGTTGGCTACACCTTC
CASSLDRGVGYTF
>TRBV11-3|.|many|TRBJ1-1
TGTGCCAGCAGCTCCCTCTCTGGCACTGAAGCTTTCTTT
CASSSLSGTEAFF
>TRBV10-3|.|.|TRBJ1-2
TGTGCCATACATGACCTATCAAAGGGGGACTATGGCTACACCTTC
CAIHDLSKGDYGYTF
>TRBV6-2/TRBV6-3|.|many|TRBJ1-5
TGTGCCAGCAGTTACGTGGAATACGGTGGCAATCAGCCCCAGCATTTT
CASSYVEYGGNQPQHF
>TRBV12-3/TRBV12-4|TRBD1|.|TRBJ2-7
TGTGCCAGCACCCTTACCCCAGGGGGAAATGAGCAGTACTTC
CASTLTPGGNEQYF
>TRBV20-1|.|.|TRBJ1-6
TGCAGTGCTAGAGACCGCCTGGGGGCTGAGAATTCACCCCTCCACTTT
CSARDRLGAENSPLHF
>TRBV5-1|TRBD2|.|TRBJ2-7
TGCGCCAGCAGCTCGGCTAGCGGCGGGACTAGCGATTACGAGCAGTACTTC
CASSSASGGTSDYEQYF
>TRBV7-2|.|.|TRBJ1-6
TGTGCCAGCAGCCAAGAGCAGGGCGATTCACCCCTCCACTTT
CASSQEQGDSPLHF
>TRBV20-1|TRBD2|.|TRBJ2-5
TGCAGTGCTGGCCGATCTAGCGGGGGCCAAGAGACCCAGTACTTC
CSAGRSSGGQETQYF
>TRBV3-1|TRBD2|many|TRBJ2-1
TGTGCCAGCAGCCAGCCAGGGAGGGATGAGCAGTTCTTC
CASSQPGRDEQFF
>TRBV14|TRBD1|.|TRBJ1-3
TGTGCCAGCAGCCAATCGGAAGGGACAGGGACAAACACCATATATTTT
CASSQSEGTGTNTIYF
>TRBV7-3|TRBD1|.|TRBJ1-6
TGTGCCAGCAGCCTCACGACAGGGACCGGTTCACCCCTCCACTTT
CASSLTTGTGSPLHF
>TRBV19|.|.|TRBJ1-2
TGTGCCAGTAGTATCCGGGGCGGCTATGGCTACACCTTC
CASSIRGGYGYTF
>TRBV11-3|.|many|TRBJ1-2
TGTGCCAGCAGCCCCTCGGATGGATCCTATGGCTACACCTTC
CASSPSDGSYGYTF
>TRBV19|TRBD1|many|TRBJ1-1
TGTGCCAGTAGAGAGTTTTGGGACAGCTCCTTGAACACTGAAGCTTTCTTT
CASREFWDSSLNTEAFF
>TRBV4-3|.|.|TRBJ2-1
TGCGCCAGCAGCCAAGACTGGGCAGCGGAGCAGTTCTTC
CASSQDWAAEQFF
>TRBV20-1|.|many|TRBJ1-6
TGCAGTGCTACCCGATCGAATTCACCCCTCCACTTT
CSATRSNSPLHF
>TRBV7-6|.|.|TRBJ1-4
TGTGCCAGCAGCCCCTTAGGGGCGGAAAAACTGTTTTTT
CASSPLGAEKLFF
>TRBV29-1|TRBD1|.|TRBJ1-2
TGCAGCGTGGAAAGACAGGGGGCGGGGGGCTACACCTTC
CSVERQGAGGYTF
>TRBV7-2|.|many|TRBJ1-6
TGTGCCAGCAGCTTGGGACATTCTAATTCACCCCTCCACTTT
CASSLGHSNSPLHF
>TRBV24-1|.|.|TRBJ1-1
TGTGCCACCAGTGCCCCTCCGGGGCGGGCTTTCTTT
CATSAPPGRAFF
>TRBV11-2|TRBD2|many|TRBJ2-3
TGTGCCAGCAGCTTCCGGACGGGGGGGCCTACAGATACGCAGTATTTT
CASSFRTGGPTDTQYF
>TRBV30|.|many|TRBJ2-7
TGTGCCTGGAGTGTGGGGGCGACCTACGAGCAGTACTTC
CAWSVGATYEQYF
>TRBV6-1|.|many|TRBJ2-3
TGTGCCAGCAGCTGGGAGCGGCGGTCCACAGATACGCGGTATTTT
CASSWERRSTDTRYF
>TRBV6-1|.|few|TRBJ1-3
TGTGCCAGCAGTGAAAGGCGGGTTACTGGAAACACCATATATTTT
CASSERRVTGNTIYF
>TRBV7-2|.|many|TRBJ1-3
TGTGCCAGCAGCTTAGTTTGGGCTGGAAACACCATATATTTT
CASSLVWAGNTIYF
>TRBV12-3/TRBV12-4|TRBD1|.|TRBJ1-2
TGTGCCAGCAGCACCCTGACAGGGGGTAGGAACTATGGCTACACCTTC
CASSTLTGGRNYGYTF
>TRBV15|TRBD2|.|TRBJ2-5
TGTGCCACCAGCAGAGATGGGACTAGCGGGGGAGAGACCCAGTACTTC
CATSRDGTSGGETQYF
>TRBV20-1|.|many|TRBJ2-2
TGCAGTGCTAGAAATGACCAGGGAAACACCGGGGAGCTGTTTTTT
CSARNDQGNTGELFF
>TRBV20-1|TRBD1|.|TRBJ2-1
TGCAGTGCGAGACGACAGGGGATCGGCAATGAGCAGTTCTTC
CSARRQGIGNEQFF
>TRBV19|.|.|TRBJ1-6
TGTGCCAGTAGATCGGGACCGGGTGGTTCACCCCTCCACTTT
CASRSGPGGSPLHF
>TRBV24-1|.|.|TRBJ1-6
TGTGCCACCAGTGATTTATTACACGGAGCAGGGTTCCTCTCCTATAATTCACCCCTCCACTTT
CATSDLLHGAGFLSYNSPLHF
>TRBV15|.|many|TRBJ1-5
TGTGCCACCAGCAGAATCGACCCGGGTCAGCCCCAGCATTTT
CATSRIDPGQPQHF